This TCR beta chain was profiled in a study of T cell changes during pregnancy in multiple sclerosis. The germline V gene encodes CDR1 KGHSH and CDR2 LQKENI. V was shortened by 6 bases and J by 0 bases, with 10 bases between the two germline ends. The CDR3 covers 14 residues. Libraries were prepared by immunoSEQ multiplex PCR; TCRdb keeps only in-frame clonotypes and omits some of them. This table holds some 120,000 clones, roughly 95% found once. The sample was peripheral blood, taken after pregnancy. J is TRBJ2-3 and V is TRBV18; a possible D gene is TRBD2 (6 bases). The TCR comes from a female donor with multiple sclerosis, enrolled in a pregnancy study. The CDR3 sequence: CASSGTSSTDTQYF. In nucleotides, the CDR3 is TGTGCCAGCTCGGGGACTTCTAGCACAGATACGCAGTATTTT.